A single sample gave rise to the 25 T cell receptor beta chains below, sequenced in a study of T cell clonality in common variable immunodeficiency. TCRdb keeps only in-frame clones here, not all; method: immunoSEQ multiplex PCR. The sample holds approximately 30,000 clones, and no clone turns up only once. Study-wide findings and caveats: In common variable immunodeficiency, TCR beta chains reportedly carried fewer deletions and N-nucleotide insertions.

No antigen has been assigned to these receptors. The specimen was peripheral blood mononuclear cells. These receptors were taken from a human donor with common variable immunodeficiency.

On this clone itself: The read comes to an end 3 residues before the CDR3 does, leaving the germline J gene to fill in the end. This chain connects TRBV6-1 to TRBJ1-5; no clear D. Germline V CDR1 and CDR2: MNHNS, SASEGT. Trimming stripped 2 bases from V and 2 bases from J, with 7 bases between. CDR3 length: 14 amino acids. The sequenced part of the CDR3 DNA is TGTGCCAGCAGTGAAAACTTGGGCAATCAGCCC. This encodes CASSENLGNQP. The entire CDR3 sequence reads CASSENLGNQPQHF.

Many counts were recorded for this clone. The read gets to within 3 residues of the CDR3 end, and the germline J gene fills in the rest. The genes are TRBV30 and TRBJ2-5, with D perhaps TRBD1 (6 bases). Between the trimmed V and J ends, which lost 7 bases and 7 bases, there was a span of 13 bases. The germline V gene encodes CDR1 GTSNPN and CDR2 SVGIG (reference sequence). The CDR3 consists of 11 residues. The CDR3 bases that were read are TGTGCCTCGTACAGGGTCGGGACC. This gives the protein CASYRVGT. The entire CDR3 reads CASYRVGTQYF. Filled out from reference TRBV30 and TRBJ2-5, the complete variable domain reads SQTIHQWPATLVQPVGSPLSLECTVEGTSNPNLYWYRQAAGRGLQLLFYSVGIGQISSEVPQNLSASRPQDRQFILSSKKLLLSDSGFYLCASYRVGTQYFGPGTRLLVL.

Many counts were recorded for this clone. The observed sequence ends 3 residues before the CDR3 terminus, with the missing tail filled in from the germline J gene. The J gene is TRBJ1-1, the V gene TRBV20-1, with 10 bases fitting TRBD1. There are 16 residues in the CDR3. Germline V gene sequence: CDR1 DFQATT, CDR2 SNEGSKA (reference sequence). V was clipped by 2 bases and J by 0 bases; unmatched bases: 6. The CDR3 spells CSARLRTGGVNTEAFF. The sequenced part of the CDR3 DNA is TGCAGTGCTAGACTCAGGACAGGGGGGGTGAACACTGAA.

The table lists this clone with many counts. A read error may produce the germline difference seen at one junction end. The read terminates 3 residues before the CDR3 end, so the remaining end is supplied by the germline J gene. The V and J genes are TRBV4-2 and TRBJ2-1, with a tentative D call TRBD1 (6 bases). CDR1 and CDR2 (germline): LGHNA, YNFKEQ. The CDR3 has 13 amino acids. CDR3 loop: CASSHGTSTEQFF. The CDR3 bases that were read are TGCGCCAGCAGCCACGGGACATCCACTGAG.

Of note for this clone: The CDR3 goes on 3 residues after the read ends, and that part is filled in from the germline J gene. J is TRBJ2-5 and V is TRBV2; 15 bases align to TRBD2. The germline CDR1 and CDR2 sequences are SNHLY and FYNNEI. V was clipped by 4 bases and J by 6 bases; unmatched bases: 9. The length of the CDR3 is 17 residues. The CDR3 bases that were read are TGTGCCAGCAGTGGGGGACTAGCGGGGGGTCACCAGAAGACC. This translates into CASSGGLAGGHQKT. The whole CDR3 region reads CASSGGLAGGHQKTQYF.

A remark on this clone: The read ends 3 residues early relative to the CDR3; the germline J gene fills the gap. The rearrangement joins TRBV5-4 to TRBJ2-7; 9 positions agree with TRBD1. This CDR3 has 14 residues. The germline V gene encodes CDR1 SGHNT and CDR2 YYREEE (reference sequence). V shed 4 bases and J 6 bases; nucleotides not matched to a gene: 8. Incomplete CDR3 DNA: TGTGCCAGCAGCGCCGACAGGGGGAGGGGCGAG. This codes for CASSADRGRGE. The whole CDR3 protein is CASSADRGRGEQYF.

Worth noting for this clone: The read is 3 residues too short to cover the CDR3 end, so that end is filled in from the germline J gene. This chain joins TRBV5-6 and TRBJ1-1; a weak D match, TRBD1 (6 bases). Trimming removed 4 bases at V and 7 bases at J, with 11 bases between. The germline V gene encodes CDR1 SGHDT and CDR2 YYEEEE. The CDR3 has 12 residues. CDR3 region: CASSRPTGEAFF. The part of the CDR3 DNA that was read is TGTGCCAGCAGCAGGCCGACAGGTGAA.

The sample holds many counts of this clone. The read stops 3 residues short of the end of the CDR3; the missing end is completed from the germline J gene. This chain joins TRBV30 and TRBJ2-3; D possibly corresponds to TRBD2 (5 bases). Trimming left V 0 bases short and J 2 bases short, with 9 bases between. Germline loops: CDR1 GTSNPN, CDR2 SVGIG (reference sequence). This CDR3 contains 14 residues. CDR3 bases read: TGTGCCTGGAGTGTTATCGGACTCACAGATACG. Amino acid sequence: CAWSVIGLTDT. The full CDR3 is CAWSVIGLTDTQYF.

By frequency in the sample, this clone is medium-sized (0.01 to 0.1%). The read stops 3 residues short of the end of the CDR3; the missing end is completed from the germline J gene. J is TRBJ2-4 and V is TRBV5-6; a possible D gene is TRBD1 (6 bases). Looked up from germline, CDR1 is SGHDT and CDR2 is YYEEEE. The V end lost 1 base, the J end lost 8 bases, and 13 bases lay between the germline ends. This CDR3 is built from 14 residues. CDR3 bases read: TGTGCCAGCAGCTTGCCACAGGGTACCGACATT. This gives the protein CASSLPQGTDI. The CDR3, in full, reads CASSLPQGTDIQYF.

Here the CDR3 reads CASSLQGTNTEAFF. The DNA read from the CDR3 is TGTGCCAGCAGCTTACAGGGGACGAACACTGAA. The rearrangement joins TRBV7-8 to TRBJ1-1; D perhaps matches TRBD1 (6 bases). The read comes to an end 3 residues before the CDR3 does, leaving the germline J gene to fill in the end. Per germline, CDR1 SGHVS and CDR2 FQNEAQ. This CDR3 comprises 14 residues. The V and J ends lost 2 bases and 1 base respectively, with 8 bases between them.

At least ten counts were recorded for this clone. The CDR3 protein is CAWSVQWGQNQPQHF. The CDR3 bases that were read are TGTGCCTGGAGTGTACAATGGGGCCAGAATCAGCCC. The rearrangement uses TRBV30 and TRBJ1-5; tentative D call: TRBD1 (5 bases). The sequence runs out 3 residues before the end of the CDR3; the remainder is reconstructed from the germline J gene. CDR3 length: 15 residues. V lost 0 bases and J lost 4, with 13 bases in between. Per the germline V gene, CDR1 is GTSNPN and CDR2 is SVGIG (reference sequence).

There are many counts of this clone. CDR3 protein: CSASWTGEGYTF. The CDR3 bases that were read are TGCAGTGCTAGTTGGACAGGGGAAGGC. The chain recombines TRBV20-1 with TRBJ1-2, with 9 bases that match TRBD1. Coverage ceases 3 residues before the CDR3 finishes, and the germline J gene fills in the end. Germline V CDR1 and CDR2: DFQATT, SNEGSKA (reference sequence). The CDR3 length is 12 residues.

This clone appeared many times. The CDR3: CSANQGEGGYTF. CDR3 DNA (partial): TGCAGTGCTAATCAGGGAGAGGGTGGC. The rearrangement uses TRBV20-1 and TRBJ1-2; the D gene is possibly TRBD1 (5 bases). The read gets to within 3 residues of the CDR3 end, and the germline J gene fills in the rest. Germline loops: CDR1 DFQATT, CDR2 SNEGSKA (reference sequence). The V end lost 4 bases, the J end lost 7 bases, and 13 bases lay between the germline ends. This CDR3 region has 12 residues.

This clone was seen more than once but under ten times. The part of the CDR3 DNA that was read is TGTGCCAGCAGCTTAGAACAGGGAGGTGGC. Protein product: CASSLEQGGG. The entire CDR3 protein reads CASSLEQGGGYTF. This chain links TRBV11-1 with TRBJ1-2, with D maybe TRBD1 (6 bases). Read sequence stops 3 residues before the CDR3 end, and the germline J gene provides the missing end. Germline V gives CDR1 SGHAT, CDR2 FQDESV (reference sequence). V gave up 1 base and J gave up 7 bases, with 10 bases separating them. The CDR3 has 13 amino acids.

Concerning this clone itself: The CDR3 end falls 3 residues outside the read, so it is completed with the germline J gene. The V gene is TRBV19, the J gene TRBJ2-7, with TRBD1 as a possible D gene (6 bases). Germline assignment: CDR1 LNHDA and CDR2 SQIVND (reference sequence). Trimming pared 10 bases from V and 5 bases from J, leaving 18 bases between. The CDR3 runs to 13 residues. The CDR3 sequence: CATRGIQSHEQYF. The DNA read from the CDR3 is TGTGCCACCAGGGGAATACAGTCTCACGAG.

As to this clone: Coverage ceases 3 residues before the CDR3 finishes, and the germline J gene fills in the end. The V and J genes are TRBV18 and TRBJ1-4, with D hard to call. V gave up 0 bases and J gave up 0 bases, with 8 bases separating them. This CDR3 has 16 amino acids. Germline lookup yields CDR1 KGHSH and CDR2 LQKENI. The CDR3 sequence: CASSPPNRATNEKLFF. The sequenced part of the CDR3 DNA is TGTGCCAGCTCACCACCGAATCGGGCAACTAATGAAAAA.

As to this clone: The CDR3 goes on 3 residues after the read ends, and that part is filled in from the germline J gene. The V gene is TRBV19, the J gene TRBJ1-5; D remains ambiguous. Trimming took off 5 bases at V and 0 bases at J, with 17 bases between the two ends. The CDR3 covers 17 residues. Germline CDR1 and CDR2: LNHDA and SQIVND (reference sequence). The CDR3 loop is CASSLRTGRNSNQPQHF. The covered CDR3 bases are TGTGCCAGTAGTCTACGGACTGGCCGGAATAGCAATCAGCCC.

This clone was observed a handful of times. One end of the junction varies from germline; a read error may be responsible. The missing CDR3 end, 3 residues past where the read stops, is filled in from the germline J gene. This rearrangement joins TRBV7-9 to TRBJ2-7; D is possibly TRBD1 (5 bases). CDR1 is SEHNR and CDR2 is FQNEAQ in the germline V gene (reference sequence). CDR3 length: 12 amino acids. The chain's CDR3 is CSSSFQGYEQYF. CDR3 DNA (partial): TGTTCCAGCAGCTTCCAGGGCTACGAG.

This clone appeared many times. The read terminates 3 residues before the CDR3 end, so the remaining end is supplied by the germline J gene. The J gene is TRBJ1-2, the V gene TRBV19; 9 bases line up with TRBD1. The length of the CDR3 is 14 residues. V lost 6 bases and J lost 1; bases outside the gene matches: 3. Germline loops: CDR1 LNHDA, CDR2 SQIVND (reference sequence). Partial CDR3 DNA: TGTGCCAGTAGAAGGGGACAGGGTAACTATGGC. It codes for CASRRGQGNYG. The entire CDR3 is CASRRGQGNYGYTF. Supplemented by reference TRBV19 and TRBJ1-2, the full variable domain reads DGGITQSPKYLFRKEGQNVTLSCEQNLNHDAMYWYRQDPGQGLRLIYYSQIVNDFQKGDIAEGYSVSREKKESFPLTVTSAQKNPTAFYLCASRRGQGNYGYTFGSGTRLTVV.

The sample holds a few counts of this clone. Sequencing ends 3 residues short of the CDR3 end; the germline J gene provides the rest. The chain is built from TRBV19 and TRBJ2-1; possible D gene TRBD2, 6 bases. Germline V gives CDR1 LNHDA, CDR2 SQIVND (reference sequence). Deletions cut 5 bases from V and 4 bases from J, with 15 bases between. CDR3 length equals 15 residues. CDR3 loop: CASSGGLVRYNEQFF. CDR3 DNA (partial): TGTGCCAGTAGTGGGGGACTGGTTCGGTACAATGAG.

On this clone itself: Read coverage stops 3 residues before the CDR3 terminus; the germline J gene supplies the remainder. V is TRBV2 and J is TRBJ2-7, with a possible D match to TRBD2 (5 bases). The CDR3 is 15 residues long. Trimming took 2 bases from V and 2 from J, leaving 13 bases between them. Germline V gene data show CDR1 as SNHLY and CDR2 as FYNNEI. CDR3 amino acids: CASSESRGLPYEQYF. The DNA read from the CDR3 is TGTGCCAGCAGTGAATCTCGAGGGTTACCCTACGAG.

This clone was observed a few times. The read is 3 residues too short to cover the CDR3 end, so that end is filled in from the germline J gene. The chain links TRBV30 to TRBJ2-2; 8 nucleotides align to TRBD2. The ends lost 1 base at V and 6 bases at J; junction bases unmatched: 7. CDR1 is GTSNPN and CDR2 is SVGIG in the germline V gene (reference sequence). The length of the CDR3 is 15 residues. The chain's CDR3 is CAWSEGLAVAGELFF. CDR3 DNA, as far as it was read: TGTGCCTGGAGTGAAGGACTAGCAGTTGCCGGGGAG.

As for this clone: The CDR3 end falls 3 residues outside the read, so it is completed with the germline J gene. J is TRBJ1-6 and V is TRBV5-4; 7 nucleotides align to TRBD1. The CDR3 runs to 16 residues. Trimming removed 4 bases from V and 8 bases from J; junction bases left unmatched: 12. Per germline, CDR1 SGHNT and CDR2 YYREEE (reference sequence). The CDR3 loop is CASSTDREVGDSPLHF. The DNA read from the CDR3 is TGTGCCAGCAGCACAGACAGGGAGGTTGGGGATTCACCC.

Ten or more counts support this clone. CDR3 DNA (partial): TGTGCCAGCGGACAGAAAATACGACCCCAAGAGACC. This gives the protein CASGQKIRPQET. The whole CDR3 reads CASGQKIRPQETQYF. V gene TRBV6-4 combines with J gene TRBJ2-5; D possibly corresponds to TRBD1 (6 bases). The read halts 3 residues ahead of the CDR3 end, with the missing end drawn from the germline J gene. This CDR3 has 15 residues. Trimming pared 8 bases from V and 1 base from J, leaving 17 bases between. In germline, CDR1 is MRHNA, CDR2 SNTAGT.

Notes on this clone: The read terminates 3 residues ahead of where the CDR3 ends, so the germline J gene completes it. The J gene is TRBJ2-5, the V gene TRBV19; possibly TRBD1 for D (6 bases). Looked up from germline, CDR1 is LNHDA and CDR2 is SQIVND (reference sequence). V was pared by 4 bases and J by 3 bases, with 15 bases between. The CDR3 runs to 15 residues. The CDR3 sequence: CASSTRGSWKETQYF. The sequenced CDR3 bases are TGTGCCAGTAGTACCAGGGGATCCTGGAAAGAGACC.